Shown below are 26 T cell receptor beta chains from a single sample sequenced in a study of CD4 T cells in relation to SARS-CoV-2 and coronaviruses. CD4+ T cells from unexposed donors were obtained before the COVID-19 pandemic (2011-2018). Isolation of CD4+ T cells took place after less than 13 days in culture. The assay was immunoSEQ multiplex PCR, and TCRdb's table has in-frame clones only and misses some. The data contain fewer than 20,000 clones, over 65% of them singletons. Their cognate antigens are unknown. Sequenced input: CD4+ T cells from PBMCs, cultured in vitro. Receptor source: a human donor in good health.

This chain links TRBV6-5 with TRBJ1-5; 7 bases match TRBD1. The CDR3 sequence is 13 residues long. CDR1 is MNHEY, CDR2 SVGAGI, per germline. With 6 bases clipped from V and 5 bases from J, the junction kept 4 bases outside the gene matches. The DNA for the CDR3 is TGTGCCAGCAGCGGGACAGCCGATCAGCCCCAGCATTTT. This codes for CASSGTADQPQHF.

V and J are TRBV3-1 (or the pseudogene TRBV3-2) and TRBJ2-3; D not resolved. The germline CDR1 and CDR2 sequences are LGHDT and YNNKEL (reference sequence). V dropped 1 base and J dropped 0 bases, with 8 bases sitting between them. This CDR3 is 15 amino acids long. The CDR3 is CASSQGYRSTDTQYF. The CDR3 DNA reads as TGTGCCAGCAGCCAAGGTTACAGAAGCACAGATACGCAGTATTTT.

The genes are TRBV11-2 and TRBJ2-2; D is unresolved. V gave up 1 base and J gave up 10 bases, with 7 bases separating them. This CDR3 contains 12 residues. CDR1 is SGHAT, CDR2 FQNNGV, per germline. In DNA form, the CDR3 reads TGTGCCAGCAGCTTAGTAGGCGTGGAGCTGTTTTTT. It encodes CASSLVGVELFF.

The chain is built from TRBV5-1 and TRBJ2-4; possibly TRBD1 for D (5 bases). In germline, CDR1 is SGHRS, CDR2 YFSETQ. CDR3 length: 13 amino acids. V gave up 0 bases and J gave up 6 bases, with 7 bases separating them. The CDR3 protein is CASSLDRPNIQYF. The CDR3 nucleotides read TGCGCCAGCAGCTTGGACAGGCCAAACATTCAGTACTTC.

The J gene is TRBJ2-1, the V gene TRBV20-1, with a possible D match to TRBD2 (6 bases). With 3 bases removed from V and 0 bases from J, the gap between germline ends came to 15 bases. The CDR3 contains 16 residues. Germline assignment: CDR1 DFQATT and CDR2 SNEGSKA (reference sequence). The CDR3, as DNA: TGCAGTGCTAGTGACGACCGGGGGTTCTCCTACAATGAGCAGTTCTTC. Translation gives CSASDDRGFSYNEQFF.

This clone was seen a few times. V gene TRBV4-1 combines with J gene TRBJ2-7; maybe TRBD1 (5 bases). CDR3 length: 15 amino acids. V lost 0 bases to trimming and J lost 0 bases, with 9 bases between them. Germline V gene data show CDR1 as MGHRA and CDR2 as YSYEKL. CDR3 amino acids: CASSQDTGYSYEQYF. The CDR3 DNA reads as TGCGCCAGCAGCCAAGATACAGGTTACTCCTACGAGCAGTACTTC.

The J gene is TRBJ2-6, the V gene TRBV5-1, with a tentative D call TRBD1 (5 bases). The CDR3 contains 16 residues. Germline V gene lookup returns CDR1 SGHRS and CDR2 YFSETQ. With 0 bases removed from V and 2 bases from J, the gap between germline ends came to 9 bases. The CDR3 coding sequence is TGCGCCAGCAGCTTGGGCAGGGTAACTGGGGCCAACGTCCTGACTTTC. Translation: CASSLGRVTGANVLTF.

This clone showed up just once. The chain has TRBV14 and TRBJ2-1; D remains ambiguous. The length of the CDR3 is 11 residues. Trimming took off 1 base at V and 8 bases at J, with 3 bases between the two ends. Germline CDR1 SGHDN, CDR2 FVKESK. This chain's CDR3 is CASSQGYEQFF. The CDR3 DNA reads TGTGCCAGCAGCCAAGGGTATGAGCAGTTCTTC.

The genes are TRBV7-9 and TRBJ2-2; D not certain. There are 13 residues in the CDR3. Trimming removed 5 bases at V and 9 bases at J, with 13 bases between. CDR1 is SEHNR and CDR2 is FQNEAQ in the germline V gene (reference sequence). CDR3 sequence (DNA): TGTGCCAGCAGCCGCCTTGGGAATCGGGAGCTGTTTTTT. Protein product: CASSRLGNRELFF.

The chain recombines TRBV6-1 with TRBJ2-6, with 8 bases identical to TRBD1. The V gene's germline CDR1 is MNHNS and CDR2 SASEGT. There are 16 residues in the CDR3. J lost 0 bases, V lost 4 bases, and 2 bases had no gene match. CDR3 DNA sequence: TGTGCCAGCAGTGGCACAGGGGGCTCTGGGGCCAACGTCCTGACTTTC. Translated: CASSGTGGSGANVLTF.

The rearrangement joins TRBV18 to TRBJ2-3; the D call may be TRBD1 or TRBD2 (5 bases each). CDR1 and CDR2 (germline): KGHSH, LQKENI. This CDR3 spans 14 amino acids. The V end lost 1 base, the J end lost 4 bases, and 9 bases lay between the germline ends. The CDR3 is CASSPRDGPDTQYF. For the CDR3, the DNA is TGTGCCAGCTCACCACGGGACGGGCCAGATACGCAGTATTTT.

The J gene is TRBJ1-1, the V gene TRBV27; D may be TRBD1 (6 bases). This CDR3 spans 12 amino acids. V lost 6 bases, J lost 6 bases, and 11 bases lay in between. Germline assignment: CDR1 MNHEY and CDR2 SMNVEV (reference sequence). This CDR3 reads CASSNRVSEAFF. CDR3 coding DNA: TGTGCCAGCAGCAACAGGGTCTCTGAAGCTTTCTTT.

The V call is TRBV30, the J call TRBJ1-2; 10 bases match TRBD1. The CDR3 spans 14 residues. The V and J ends lost 3 bases and 1 base, in that order; junction bases with no gene match: 2. Germline V gene lookup returns CDR1 GTSNPN and CDR2 SVGIG (reference sequence). CDR3 protein: CAWRGQGDNYGYTF. The DNA for the CDR3 is TGTGCCTGGAGAGGACAGGGGGATAACTATGGCTACACCTTC. The full variable domain, rest sourced from reference TRBV30 and TRBJ1-2, is SQTIHQWPATLVQPVGSPLSLECTVEGTSNPNLYWYRQAAGRGLQLLFYSVGIGQISSEVPQNLSASRPQDRQFILSSKKLLLSDSGFYLCAWRGQGDNYGYTFGSGTRLTVV.

This chain links TRBV3-1 (or the pseudogene TRBV3-2) with TRBJ2-7; TRBD2 aligns across 11 bases. The CDR3 runs to 16 residues. Germline trimming cut 1 base from V and 0 bases from J; bases unmatched to any gene: 2. Germline CDR1 reads LGHDT; CDR2 reads YNNKEL (reference sequence). CDR3 sequence: CASSQAGTSGSYEQYF. CDR3 DNA: TGTGCCAGCAGCCAAGCCGGGACTAGCGGCTCCTACGAGCAGTACTTC.

The CDR3 sequence: CASSLVAGSTDTQYF. The CDR3 region has the DNA TGTGCCAGCAGCTTAGTCGCAGGAAGCACAGATACGCAGTATTTT. The chain links TRBV11-3 to TRBJ2-3; no definite D call. The CDR3 loop spans 15 amino acids. The germline V gene encodes CDR1 SGHNT and CDR2 YENEEA. The ends were cut back, 1 base at V and 0 bases at J, with 8 bases in the middle.

The genes are TRBV29-1 and TRBJ2-7; D gene uncertain. Trimming shortened V by 2 bases and J by 6 bases, and 17 bases separated the two germline ends. Germline V gene data show CDR1 as SQVTM and CDR2 as ANQGSEA. CDR3 length equals 14 residues. DNA of the CDR3: TGCAGCGTTGAAATGGGTACCACCAGTGGCGAGCAGTACTTC. This gives the protein CSVEMGTTSGEQYF.

This clone was picked up a small number of times. The chain recombines TRBV19 with TRBJ1-1; D is unclear. CDR1 LNHDA and CDR2 SQIVND come from the germline V gene (reference sequence). Trimming took off 2 bases at V and 1 base at J, with 8 bases between the two ends. This CDR3 spans 14 amino acids. CDR3 sequence (DNA): TGTGCCAGTAGTATAAGCAGACAGAACACTGAAGCTTTCTTT. Protein product: CASSISRQNTEAFF.

V gene TRBV5-8 combines with J gene TRBJ2-7; 9 nucleotides match TRBD1. Trimming removed 1 base from V and 6 bases from J; junction bases left unmatched: 11. CDR1 is SGHTS, CDR2 YDEGEE, per germline. CDR3 length: 16 residues. DNA of the CDR3: TGTGCCAGCAGCTTGTGGCCCATGACAGGGGGTGGCGAGCAGTACTTC. Translation gives CASSLWPMTGGGEQYF. Full variable domain (missing parts from reference TRBV5-8 and TRBJ2-7): EAGVTQSPTHLIKTRGQQATLRCSPISGHTSVYWYQQALGLGLQFLLWYDEGEERNRGNFPPRFSGRQFPNYSSELNVNALELEDSALYLCASSLWPMTGGGEQYFGPGTRLTVT.

In this sample, this clone turned up a few times. This sequence joins TRBV24-1 and TRBJ1-2; D not certain. Germline V gene sequence: CDR1 KGHDR, CDR2 SFDVKD. The germline V and J ends were trimmed by 3 bases and 1 base, with 14 bases remaining between them. This CDR3 comprises 16 residues. CDR3 sequence reads: CATSDRDRAGNYGYTF. In DNA, the CDR3 is TGTGCCACCAGTGATAGAGACCGGGCCGGTAACTATGGCTACACCTTC.

The rearrangement links TRBV30 to TRBJ2-2; D is perhaps TRBD1 (6 bases). This CDR3 comprises 15 residues. V lost 0 bases to trimming and J lost 5 bases, with 13 bases between them. The germline gives CDR1 GTSNPN, CDR2 SVGIG (reference sequence). CDR3 sequence: CAWSVLQGETGELFF. The CDR3, as DNA: TGTGCCTGGAGTGTATTACAGGGAGAGACCGGGGAGCTGTTTTTT.

The chain links TRBV5-5 to TRBJ2-2, with 9 bases that match TRBD2. The CDR3 consists of 15 residues. The V segment lost 3 bases and the J segment 1 base; nucleotides outside the gene matches: 1. From germline, CDR1 is SGHKS and CDR2 YYEKEE (reference sequence). The CDR3 loop reads CASSWTSVNTGELFF. The CDR3, as DNA: TGTGCCAGCAGCTGGACTAGCGTGAACACCGGGGAGCTGTTTTTT.

This clone came up a few times. The gene calls are TRBV27 and TRBJ2-7, with 8 nucleotides matching TRBD1. The V segment lost 2 bases and the J segment 1 base; nucleotides outside the gene matches: 7. Germline values: CDR1 MNHEY, CDR2 SMNVEV (reference sequence). The CDR3 extends over 16 amino acids. The CDR3 is CASSLGGQGRSYEQYF. CDR3 sequence (DNA): TGTGCCAGCAGTTTAGGTGGACAGGGCCGGTCCTACGAGCAGTACTTC.

This clone was detected a few times. V gene TRBV2 combines with J gene TRBJ1-2; D is unresolved. V lost 2 bases to trimming and J lost 0 bases, with 10 bases between them. This CDR3 region has 15 residues. Germline V gives CDR1 SNHLY, CDR2 FYNNEI. This CDR3 is CASSEMAKSNYGYTF. For the CDR3, the DNA is TGTGCCAGCAGTGAAATGGCCAAGTCTAACTATGGCTACACCTTC.

The rearrangement joins TRBV20-1 to TRBJ1-2; no firm D call. From germline, CDR1 is DFQATT and CDR2 SNEGSKA (reference sequence). This CDR3 is built from 14 residues. The V end lost 3 bases, the J end lost 3 bases, and 14 bases lay between the germline ends. The CDR3 sequence: CSASGGSDYYGYTF. CDR3 in DNA: TGCAGTGCTAGTGGCGGGTCGGATTACTATGGCTACACCTTC.

This clone has a handful of counts. This chain joins TRBV10-3 and TRBJ1-1; no firm D call. V was shortened by 4 bases and J by 1 base, with 13 bases between the two germline ends. From germline, CDR1 is ENHRY and CDR2 SYGVKD. The CDR3 length is 15 residues. The CDR3 sequence is CAISGGGAGNTEAFF. The CDR3 region has the DNA TGTGCCATCAGTGGCGGTGGTGCGGGGAACACTGAAGCTTTCTTT.

The V call is TRBV3-1 (or the pseudogene TRBV3-2), the J call TRBJ2-2; D is unclear. Trimming shortened V by 0 bases and J by 4 bases, and 6 bases separated the two germline ends. CDR1 and CDR2 from the germline V gene are LGHDT and YNNKEL (reference sequence). The CDR3 is 14 amino acids. In nucleotides, the CDR3 is TGTGCCAGCAGCCAAGATCGTTCCACCGGGGAGCTGTTTTTT. Protein: CASSQDRSTGELFF.